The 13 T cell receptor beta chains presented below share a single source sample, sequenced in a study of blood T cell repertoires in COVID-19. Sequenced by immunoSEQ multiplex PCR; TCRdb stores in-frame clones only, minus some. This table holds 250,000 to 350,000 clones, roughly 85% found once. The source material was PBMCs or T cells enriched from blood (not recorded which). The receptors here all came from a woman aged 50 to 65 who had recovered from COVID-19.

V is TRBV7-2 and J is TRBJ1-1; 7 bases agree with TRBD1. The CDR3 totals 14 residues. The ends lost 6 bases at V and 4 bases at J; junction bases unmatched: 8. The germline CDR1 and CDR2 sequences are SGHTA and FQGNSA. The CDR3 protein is CASSVISGGTEAFF. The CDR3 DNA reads TGTGCCAGCAGTGTAATATCAGGGGGCACTGAAGCTTTCTTT. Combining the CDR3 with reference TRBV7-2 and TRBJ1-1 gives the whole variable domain GAGVSQSPSNKVTEKGKDVELRCDPISGHTALYWYRQSLGQGLEFLIYFQGNSAPDKSGLPSDRFSAERTGGSVSTLTIQRTQQEDSAVYLCASSVISGGTEAFFGQGTRLTVV.

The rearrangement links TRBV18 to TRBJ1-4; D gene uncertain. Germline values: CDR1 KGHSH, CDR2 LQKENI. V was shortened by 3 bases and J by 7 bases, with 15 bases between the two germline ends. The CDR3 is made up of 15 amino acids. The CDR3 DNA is TGTGCCAGCTCACCCCCTGCAGGACGGGGTGAAAAACTGTTTTTT. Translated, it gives CASSPPAGRGEKLFF.

CDR3 amino acids: CASSSYRAGNTIYF. CDR3 nucleotides: TGTGCCAGCAGCTCATACAGGGCTGGAAACACCATATATTTT. The chain recombines TRBV11-2 with TRBJ1-3, with a possible D match to TRBD1 (6 bases). V lost 4 bases and J 2 bases, leaving 9 bases between the germline ends. The length of the CDR3 is 14 residues. The V gene's germline CDR1 is SGHAT and CDR2 FQNNGV.

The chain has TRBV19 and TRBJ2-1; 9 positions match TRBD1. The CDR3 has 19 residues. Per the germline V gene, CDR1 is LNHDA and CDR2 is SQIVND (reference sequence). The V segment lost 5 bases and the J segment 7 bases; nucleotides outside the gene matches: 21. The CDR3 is CASSEAGTGLLGGRNEQFF. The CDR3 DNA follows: TGTGCCAGTAGTGAGGCCGGGACAGGGCTCCTCGGGGGAAGGAATGAGCAGTTCTTC.

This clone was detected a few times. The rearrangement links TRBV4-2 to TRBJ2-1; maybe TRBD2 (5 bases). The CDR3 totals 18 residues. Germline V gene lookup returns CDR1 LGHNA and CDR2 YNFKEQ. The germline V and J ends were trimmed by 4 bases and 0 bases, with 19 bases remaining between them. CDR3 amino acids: CASSREPWFASSYNEQFF. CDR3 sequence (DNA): TGTGCCAGCAGCCGGGAGCCGTGGTTTGCGAGCTCCTACAATGAGCAGTTCTTC.

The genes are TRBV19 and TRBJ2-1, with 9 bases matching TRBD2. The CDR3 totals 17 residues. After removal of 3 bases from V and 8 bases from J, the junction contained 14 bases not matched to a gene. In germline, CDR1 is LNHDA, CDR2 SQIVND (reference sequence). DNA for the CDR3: TGTGCCAGTAGTATGGGGCGGCTTTTAGCGGGAGAGGATGAGCAGTTCTTC. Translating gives CASSMGRLLAGEDEQFF. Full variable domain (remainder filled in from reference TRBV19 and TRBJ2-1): DGGITQSPKYLFRKEGQNVTLSCEQNLNHDAMYWYRQDPGQGLRLIYYSQIVNDFQKGDIAEGYSVSREKKESFPLTVTSAQKNPTAFYLCASSMGRLLAGEDEQFFGPGTRLTVL.

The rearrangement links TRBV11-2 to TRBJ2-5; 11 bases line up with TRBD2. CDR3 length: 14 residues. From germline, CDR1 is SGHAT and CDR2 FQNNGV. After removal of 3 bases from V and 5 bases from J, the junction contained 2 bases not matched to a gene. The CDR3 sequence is CASSFSGRGETQYF. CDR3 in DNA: TGTGCCAGCAGCTTTAGCGGGAGGGGGGAGACCCAGTACTTC.

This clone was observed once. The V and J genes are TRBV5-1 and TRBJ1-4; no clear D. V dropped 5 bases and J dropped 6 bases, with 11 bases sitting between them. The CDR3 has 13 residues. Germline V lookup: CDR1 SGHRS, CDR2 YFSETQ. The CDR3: CASRRADHEKLFF. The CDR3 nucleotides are TGCGCCAGCAGGAGGGCGGATCATGAAAAACTGTTTTTT.

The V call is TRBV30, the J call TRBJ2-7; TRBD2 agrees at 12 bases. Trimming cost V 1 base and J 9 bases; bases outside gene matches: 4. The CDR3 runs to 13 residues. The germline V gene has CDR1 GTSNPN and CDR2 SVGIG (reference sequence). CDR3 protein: CAWSGLAGVRQYF. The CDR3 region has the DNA TGTGCCTGGAGTGGACTAGCGGGAGTTCGGCAGTACTTC.

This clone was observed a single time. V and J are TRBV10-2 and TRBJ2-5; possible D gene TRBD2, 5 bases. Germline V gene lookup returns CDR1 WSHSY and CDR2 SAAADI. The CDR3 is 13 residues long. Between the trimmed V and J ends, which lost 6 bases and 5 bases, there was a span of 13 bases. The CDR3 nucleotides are TGCGCCAGCAGCTACTTGTCGGGGGAGACCCAGTACTTC. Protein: CASSYLSGETQYF.

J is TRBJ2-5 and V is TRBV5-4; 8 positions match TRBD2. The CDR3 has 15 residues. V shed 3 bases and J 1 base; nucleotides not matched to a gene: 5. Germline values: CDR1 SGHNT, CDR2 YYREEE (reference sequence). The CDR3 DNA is TGTGCCAGCAGCTGGGGCGGGGGGTTCCAAGAGACCCAGTACTTC. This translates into CASSWGGGFQETQYF.

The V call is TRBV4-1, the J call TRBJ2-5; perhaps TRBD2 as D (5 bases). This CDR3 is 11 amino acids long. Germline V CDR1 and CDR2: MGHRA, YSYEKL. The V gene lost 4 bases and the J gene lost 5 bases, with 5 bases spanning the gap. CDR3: CASSPGETQYF. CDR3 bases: TGCGCCAGCAGCCCGGGGGAGACCCAGTACTTC.

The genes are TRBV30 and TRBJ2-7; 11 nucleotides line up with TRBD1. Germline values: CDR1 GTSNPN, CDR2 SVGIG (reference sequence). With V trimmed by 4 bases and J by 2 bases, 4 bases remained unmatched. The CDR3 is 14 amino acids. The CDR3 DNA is TGTGCCTGGAAGGGACAGGGGGGCACCTACGAGCAGTACTTC. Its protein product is CAWKGQGGTYEQYF.